The rows below give T cell receptor beta chains drawn from one sample of a study of CD8 T cells in Susac syndrome. A single record per CDR3 protein comes from TCRdb applying MiXCR to the immunoSEQ multiplex PCR reads. The sample has just under 150,000 distinct CDR3 sequences, approximately 93% seen once; the top ten hold nearly 0.085%. The sample consisted of CD4+ T cells from PBMCs. The source of these receptors is a human donor in good health. The CDR3 runs from the conserved cysteine through the conserved F or W. D genes are given only for firm matches. Expanded clones get a size class; other rows say once, few or many, or leave the size out.

j_gene | v_gene | abundance | d_gene | CDR3nt | CDR3aa
TRBJ2-7 | TRBV29-1 | - | - | TGCAGCGTAATAGCGGAACCGACCTCCTACGAGCAGTACTTC | CSVIAEPTSYEQYF
TRBJ1-1 | TRBV14 | - | - | TGTGCCAGCAGCCAATGGGTAGGGTCGACGATTCGCGGCACTGAAGCTTTCTTT | CASSQWVGSTIRGTEAFF
TRBJ2-2 | TRBV27 | - | - | TGTGCCAGCAGTTTAAGCTGGGGGAGTTCCGGGGAGCTGTTTTTT | CASSLSWGSSGELFF
TRBJ2-2 | TRBV4-1 | - | - | TGCGCCAGCAGCCAAGTAACTACAGGGGAGCTGTTTTTT | CASSQVTTGELFF
TRBJ1-2 | TRBV12-3/TRBV12-4 | - | - | TGTGCCAGCAGTTTACAGGGGACTCCATATGGCTACACCTTC | CASSLQGTPYGYTF
TRBJ2-7 | TRBV29-1 | - | - | TGCAGCGTTGGGGAATCCTACGAGCAGTACTTC | CSVGESYEQYF
TRBJ2-1 | TRBV27 | - | - | TGTGCCAGCAGTTTAGGTGGACTCGAGGGAGGTAACAATGAGCAGTTCTTC | CASSLGGLEGGNNEQFF
TRBJ2-5 | TRBV25-1 | - | TRBD2 | TGTGCCAGCAGTGATCCTCCCGGGGGGGAAGAGACCCAGTACTTC | CASSDPPGGEETQYF
TRBJ1-1 | TRBV20-1 | once | - | TGCAGTGCCCACGGGGTGAACACTGAAGCTTTCTTT | CSAHGVNTEAFF
TRBJ2-5 | TRBV2 | - | - | TGTGCCAGCAGCGTACAGGGTCCTGGAGAGACCCAGTACTTC | CASSVQGPGETQYF
TRBJ2-2 | TRBV5-1 | - | TRBD2 | TGCGCCAGCAGCTCGTTAGCGGGAGTCGCCGGGGAGCTGTTTTTT | CASSSLAGVAGELFF
TRBJ2-2 | TRBV19 | - | TRBD2 | TGTGCCAGTAGTGTCAGCGGGGGGAACACCGGGGAGCTGTTTTTT | CASSVSGGNTGELFF
TRBJ2-7 | TRBV3-1 | - | - | TGTGCCAGCAGGGGGCGGCTCCTTGGCGAGCAGTACTTC | CASRGRLLGEQYF
TRBJ2-5 | TRBV5-1 | - | - | TGCGCCAGCAGCTTGGCAGGGTATGACCAAGAGACCCAGTACTTC | CASSLAGYDQETQYF
TRBJ2-1 | TRBV6-5 | - | - | TGTGCCAGCAGTCGGCCCGGGGGACACGAGCAGTTCTTC | CASSRPGGHEQFF
TRBJ2-7 | TRBV6-1 | - | TRBD2 | TGTGCCAGCAGTGCACTAGCGGGAGGAGACGAGCAGTACTTC | CASSALAGGDEQYF
TRBJ1-2 | TRBV7-2 | once | - | TGTGCCAGCAGCTCAGGGGTATCCGGAGGCTACACCTTC | CASSSGVSGGYTF
TRBJ2-6 | TRBV6-4 | - | TRBD2 | TGTGCCAGCAGTGAGAGGGGAGGGGCCCTCTTCTCTGGGGCCAACGTCCTGACTTTC | CASSERGGALFSGANVLTF
TRBJ2-3 | TRBV29-1 | once | - | TGCAACGCGACGGAGGGGGTGGGCACAGATACGCAGTATTTT | CNATEGVGTDTQYF
TRBJ1-5 | TRBV12-3/TRBV12-4 | - | - | TGTGCCAGCAGACGGACACCCAATCAGCCCCAGCATTTT | CASRRTPNQPQHF
TRBJ1-5 | TRBV20-1 | - | TRBD1 | TGCAGTGCCCCAGGACAGGGGATCGATCAGCCCCAGCATTTT | CSAPGQGIDQPQHF
TRBJ1-5 | TRBV5-1 | - | - | TGCGCCAGCAGCCAGGAGGCAGGCAATCAGCCCCAGCATTTT | CASSQEAGNQPQHF